Each of the 9 T cell receptor beta chains below was sequenced from the same sample in a study of blood T cell repertoires in COVID-19. Generated by immunoSEQ multiplex PCR, the TCRdb table keeps only in-frame clones and is missing some. This repertoire shows over 150,000 clones, just under 85% found once; its top ten account for approximately 32%. The sequencing sample was made of peripheral blood. Source of these receptors: a woman aged 60-75 years with acute or convalescent COVID-19.

The chain couples TRBV23-1 to TRBJ1-1; a possible D gene is TRBD1 (5 bases). TRBV23-1 is an ORF for which the function is uncertain. V was clipped by 3 bases and J by 10 bases, with 9 bases between them. The CDR3 runs 11 residues. CDR3 sequence reads: CASSHVGGAFF. For the CDR3, the DNA is TGCGCCAGCAGTCATGTGGGGGGAGCTTTCTTT.

This rearrangement joins TRBV7-2 to TRBJ2-1; no firm D call. The CDR3 runs to 13 residues. The V end lost 5 bases, the J end lost 0 bases, and 5 bases lay between the germline ends. CDR1 and CDR2 from the germline V gene are SGHTA and FQGNSA. The DNA of the CDR3 is TGTGCCAGCAGCGAGGCCTCCTACAATGAGCAGTTCTTC. It translates to CASSEASYNEQFF.

This clone was seen once. The chain combines TRBV2 with TRBJ2-7; D remains unclear. Germline V gene lookup returns CDR1 SNHLY and CDR2 FYNNEI. The CDR3 spans 14 residues. V was cut by 5 bases and J by 3 bases, with 14 bases left in between. CDR3 DNA: TGTGCCAGCAGTCCCCTGACTCCGGGCTACGAGCAGTACGTC. Its protein is CASSPLTPGYEQYV.

This chain links TRBV18 with TRBJ1-1, with a weak D call TRBD1 (6 bases). Trimming cost V 3 bases and J 1 base, with 9 bases left between them. Germline-derived CDR1 and CDR2 are KGHSH and LQKENI. CDR3 size: 14 residues. The CDR3 bases are TGTGCCAGCTCACCGCAGGGGCGGAACACTGAAGCTTTCTTT. Translation gives CASSPQGRNTEAFF. Variable domain in full (rest from reference TRBV18 and TRBJ1-1): NAGVMQNPRHLVRRRGQEARLRCSPMKGHSHVYWYRQLPEEGLKFMVYLQKENIIDESGMPKERFSAEFPKEGPSILRIQQVVRGDSAAYFCASSPQGRNTEAFFGQGTRLTVV.

V is TRBV14 and J is TRBJ1-6; D ambiguous. Germline lookup yields CDR1 SGHDN and CDR2 FVKESK. V was clipped by 3 bases and J by 7 bases, with 13 bases between them. The CDR3 contains 15 residues. CDR3 amino acids: CASSHGGGRNSPLHF. CDR3 coding DNA: TGTGCCAGCAGCCATGGAGGTGGGAGAAATTCACCCCTCCACTTT.

This chain joins TRBV20-1 and TRBJ2-3; no reliable D call. The CDR3 totals 11 residues. V lost 3 bases and J lost 6, with 7 bases in between. Germline V gives CDR1 DFQATT, CDR2 SNEGSKA (reference sequence). The CDR3 nucleotides are TGCAGTGCTAGCGCGAGGGATACGCAGTATTTT. As protein: CSASARDTQYF.

This chain links TRBV12-3 or TRBV12-4 with TRBJ1-2; D is unclear. V was clipped by 3 bases and J by 3 bases, with 8 bases between them. The CDR3 length is 13 residues. CDR3 nucleotides: TGTGCCAGCAGTTTGGGAGGGTACTATGGCTACACCTTC. Protein: CASSLGGYYGYTF.

The chain has TRBV6-5 and TRBJ2-2; tentatively, D is TRBD2 (5 bases). Per the germline V gene, CDR1 is MNHEY and CDR2 is SVGAGI. The CDR3 is made up of 16 amino acids. Between the trimmed V and J ends, which lost 0 bases and 0 bases, there was a span of 8 bases. Written as DNA, the CDR3 is TGTGCCAGCAGTTACTCTCCGGGGTCGAACACCGGGGAGCTGTTTTTT. It translates to CASSYSPGSNTGELFF.

The chain has TRBV12-3 or TRBV12-4 and TRBJ2-5; possibly TRBD2 for D (5 bases). V lost 2 bases and J 3 bases, leaving 7 bases between the germline ends. This CDR3 spans 13 amino acids. Here the CDR3 reads CASSLWGEETQYF. The CDR3 DNA reads as TGTGCCAGCAGTTTATGGGGAGAAGAGACCCAGTACTTC.